This T cell receptor beta chain was sequenced in a study of T cells expressing NK-cell markers. The wider study: Source material for TCR beta repertoires consisted of sorted CD3+CD56+NKG2C+, CD3+CD56+NKG2C- and CD3+CD56-NKG2C+ T cells.

Following a re-call of the 5' RACE reads, TCRdb has one entry per CDR3 protein and lacks DNA. The sample totals about 430,000 distinct CDR3 sequences. The CDR3 sequence is 15 residues long. The receptor's source is a woman in her fifties or sixties in good health. The chain couples TRBV12-3 or TRBV12-4 to TRBJ2-1; the D gene TCRdb calls, TRBD2, cannot be checked with no DNA. Material: blood T cells: a sorted CD56 or NKG2C T cell subset, CD4+ or CD8+ T cells, or bulk PBMC T cells (not recorded which). CDR3 sequence reads: CASRYAGTTYNEQFF.